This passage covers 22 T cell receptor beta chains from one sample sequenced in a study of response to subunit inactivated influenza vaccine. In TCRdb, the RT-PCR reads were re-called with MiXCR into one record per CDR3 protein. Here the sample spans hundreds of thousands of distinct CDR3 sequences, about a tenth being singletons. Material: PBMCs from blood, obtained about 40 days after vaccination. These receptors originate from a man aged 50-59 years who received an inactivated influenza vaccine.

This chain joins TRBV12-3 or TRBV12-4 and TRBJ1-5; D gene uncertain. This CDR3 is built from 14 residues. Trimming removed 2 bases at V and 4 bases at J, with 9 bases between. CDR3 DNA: TGTGCCAGCAGTTTAAACGGCAGAAATCAGCCCCAGCATTTT. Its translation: CASSLNGRNQPQHF.

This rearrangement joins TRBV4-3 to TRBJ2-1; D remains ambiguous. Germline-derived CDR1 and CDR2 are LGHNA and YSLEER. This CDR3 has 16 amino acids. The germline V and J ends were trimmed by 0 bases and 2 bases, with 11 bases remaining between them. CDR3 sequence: CASSQESGNTYNEQFF. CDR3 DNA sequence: TGCGCCAGCAGCCAAGAATCCGGAAATACCTACAATGAGCAGTTCTTC.

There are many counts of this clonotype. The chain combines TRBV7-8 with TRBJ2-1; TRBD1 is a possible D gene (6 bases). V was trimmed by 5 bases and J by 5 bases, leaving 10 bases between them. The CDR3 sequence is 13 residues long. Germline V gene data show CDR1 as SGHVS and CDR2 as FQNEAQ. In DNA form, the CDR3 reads TGTGCCAGCAGCACGGGACAACACAATGAGCAGTTCTTC. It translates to CASSTGQHNEQFF.

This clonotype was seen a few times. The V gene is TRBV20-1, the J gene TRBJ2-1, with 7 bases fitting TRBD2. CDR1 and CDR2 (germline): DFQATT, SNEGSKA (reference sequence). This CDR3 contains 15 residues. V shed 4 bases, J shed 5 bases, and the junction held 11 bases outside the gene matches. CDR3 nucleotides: TGCAGTGCTAACCCCAGCGGGAACGGACACAATGAGCAGTTCTTC. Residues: CSANPSGNGHNEQFF.

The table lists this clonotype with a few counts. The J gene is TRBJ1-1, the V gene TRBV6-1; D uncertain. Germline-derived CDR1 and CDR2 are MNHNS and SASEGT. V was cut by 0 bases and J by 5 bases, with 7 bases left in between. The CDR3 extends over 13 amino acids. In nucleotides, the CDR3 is TGTGCCAGCAGTGAAGCGCCCGGGACTGAAGCTTTCTTT. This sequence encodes CASSEAPGTEAFF.

The CDR3 reads CASSQGLGASPLHF. CDR3 in DNA: TGCGCCAGCAGCCAAGGATTAGGTGCTTCACCCCTCCACTTT. The chain links TRBV4-3 to TRBJ1-6; no clear D. V was cut by 1 base and J by 9 bases, with 10 bases left in between. Germline V gives CDR1 LGHNA, CDR2 YSLEER. CDR3 length equals 14 residues.

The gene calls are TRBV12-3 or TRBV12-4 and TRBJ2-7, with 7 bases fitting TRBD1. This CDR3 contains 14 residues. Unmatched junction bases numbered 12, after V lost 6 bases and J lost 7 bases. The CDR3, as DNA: TGTGCCAGCAGCCGCCGACAGGGCATCGGGGAGCAGTACTTC. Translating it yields CASSRRQGIGEQYF.

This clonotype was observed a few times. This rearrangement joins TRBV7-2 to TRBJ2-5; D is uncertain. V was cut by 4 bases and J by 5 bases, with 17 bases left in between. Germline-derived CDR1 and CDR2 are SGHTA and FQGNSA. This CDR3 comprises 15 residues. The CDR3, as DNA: TGTGCCAGCAGCTCCGCCCCCTATAACGGCGAGACCCAGTACTTC. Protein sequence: CASSSAPYNGETQYF.

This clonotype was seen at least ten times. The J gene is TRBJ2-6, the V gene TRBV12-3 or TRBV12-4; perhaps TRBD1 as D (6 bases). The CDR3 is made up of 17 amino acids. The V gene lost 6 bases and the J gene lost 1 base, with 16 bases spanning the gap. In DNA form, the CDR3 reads TGTGCCAGCAGACCACTGACAGGAAGGTCTGGGGCCAACGTCCTGACTTTC. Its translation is CASRPLTGRSGANVLTF.

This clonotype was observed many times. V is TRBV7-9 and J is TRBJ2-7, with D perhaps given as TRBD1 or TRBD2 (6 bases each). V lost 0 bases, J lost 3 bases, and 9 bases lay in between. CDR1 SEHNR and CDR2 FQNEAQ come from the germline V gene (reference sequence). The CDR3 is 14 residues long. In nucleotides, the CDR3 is TGTGCCAGCAGCTTAGCGGGGGGCATCTACGAGCAGTACTTC. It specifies CASSLAGGIYEQYF.

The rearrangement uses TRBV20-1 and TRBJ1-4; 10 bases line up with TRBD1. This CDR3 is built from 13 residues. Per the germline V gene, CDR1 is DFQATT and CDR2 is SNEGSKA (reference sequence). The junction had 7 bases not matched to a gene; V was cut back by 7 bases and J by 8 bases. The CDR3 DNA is TGCAGTGTCGGCCGGGACAGGGGCGAAAAACTGTTTTTT. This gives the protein CSVGRDRGEKLFF.

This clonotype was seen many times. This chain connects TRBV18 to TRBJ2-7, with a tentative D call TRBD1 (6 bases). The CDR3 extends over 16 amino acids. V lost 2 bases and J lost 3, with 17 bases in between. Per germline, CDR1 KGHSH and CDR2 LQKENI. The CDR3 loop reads CASSPFVWTENYEQYF. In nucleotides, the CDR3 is TGTGCCAGCTCACCATTTGTCTGGACAGAAAACTACGAGCAGTACTTC.

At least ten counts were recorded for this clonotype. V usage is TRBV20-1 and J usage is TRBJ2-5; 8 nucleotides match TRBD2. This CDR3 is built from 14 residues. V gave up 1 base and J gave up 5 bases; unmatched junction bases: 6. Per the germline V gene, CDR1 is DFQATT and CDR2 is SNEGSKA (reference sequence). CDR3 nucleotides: TGCAGTGCTAGAGGGACTAGCCTGCAGGAGACCCAGTACTTC. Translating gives CSARGTSLQETQYF.

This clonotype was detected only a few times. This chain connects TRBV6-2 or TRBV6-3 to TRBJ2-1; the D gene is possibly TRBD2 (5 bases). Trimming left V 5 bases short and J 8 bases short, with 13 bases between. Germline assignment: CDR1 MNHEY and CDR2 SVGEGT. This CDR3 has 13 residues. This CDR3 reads CASSIGLVHEQFF. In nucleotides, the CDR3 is TGTGCCAGCAGTATCGGACTTGTCCATGAGCAGTTCTTC.

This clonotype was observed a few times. DNA of the CDR3: TGCAGTGCTAGGGAGGCCGGGACAGGGGACAATGAGCAGTTCTTC. Translation: CSAREAGTGDNEQFF. The chain recombines TRBV20-1 with TRBJ2-1; 10 nucleotides align to TRBD1. Germline V gives CDR1 DFQATT, CDR2 SNEGSKA (reference sequence). The trim removed 3 bases at V and 5 bases at J, leaving 7 bases unmatched. The CDR3 sequence is 15 residues long.

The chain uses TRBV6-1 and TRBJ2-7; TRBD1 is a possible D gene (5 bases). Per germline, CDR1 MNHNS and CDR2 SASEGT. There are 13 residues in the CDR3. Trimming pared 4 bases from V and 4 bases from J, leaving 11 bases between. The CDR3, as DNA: TGTGCCAGCAGTGCCCTCAAGGGGTACGAGCAGTACTTC. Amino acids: CASSALKGYEQYF.

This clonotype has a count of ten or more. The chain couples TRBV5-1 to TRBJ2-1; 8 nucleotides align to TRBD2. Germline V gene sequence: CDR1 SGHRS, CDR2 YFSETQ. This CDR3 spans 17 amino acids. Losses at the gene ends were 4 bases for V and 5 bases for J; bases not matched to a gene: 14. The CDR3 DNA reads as TGCGCCAGCAGCGGGGGGCCAGCGGGAGTGGTGAACAATGAGCAGTTCTTC. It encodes CASSGGPAGVVNNEQFF.

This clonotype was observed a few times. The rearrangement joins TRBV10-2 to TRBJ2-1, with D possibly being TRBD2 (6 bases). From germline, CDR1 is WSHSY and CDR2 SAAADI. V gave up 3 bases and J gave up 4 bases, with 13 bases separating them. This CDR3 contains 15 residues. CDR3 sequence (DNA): TGCGCCAGCAGTGATGAGGGGACTGGGTACAATGAGCAGTTCTTC. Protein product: CASSDEGTGYNEQFF.

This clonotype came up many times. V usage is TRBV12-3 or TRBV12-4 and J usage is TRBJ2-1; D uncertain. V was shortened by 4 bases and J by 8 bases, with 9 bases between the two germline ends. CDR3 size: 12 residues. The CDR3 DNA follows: TGTGCCAGCAGTTCCCCCGCTTATGAGCAGTTCTTC. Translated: CASSSPAYEQFF.

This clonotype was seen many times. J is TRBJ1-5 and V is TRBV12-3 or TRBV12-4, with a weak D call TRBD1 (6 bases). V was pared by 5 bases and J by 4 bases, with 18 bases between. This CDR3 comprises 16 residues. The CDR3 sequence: CASSHLGRGVNQPQHF. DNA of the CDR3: TGTGCCAGCAGTCATCTGGGCAGGGGAGTAAATCAGCCCCAGCATTTT.

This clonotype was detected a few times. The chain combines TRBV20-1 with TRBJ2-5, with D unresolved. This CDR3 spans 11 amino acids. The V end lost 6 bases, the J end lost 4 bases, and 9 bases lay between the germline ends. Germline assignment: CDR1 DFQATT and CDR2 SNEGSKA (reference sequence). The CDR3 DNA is TGCAGTGCCAAGGGTTCAGAGACCCAGTACTTC. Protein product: CSAKGSETQYF.

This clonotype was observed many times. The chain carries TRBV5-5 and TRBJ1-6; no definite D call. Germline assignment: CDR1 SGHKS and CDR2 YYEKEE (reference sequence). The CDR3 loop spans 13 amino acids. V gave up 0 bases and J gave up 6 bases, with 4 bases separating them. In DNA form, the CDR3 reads TGTGCCAGCAGCTTGGAGCTTAATTCACCCCTCCACTTT. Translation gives CASSLELNSPLHF.